This T cell receptor beta chain derives from a study of blood T cell repertoires in COVID-19. Study details: Sites in the United States, Italy and Spain provided acute and convalescent COVID-19 samples. PBMCs, B-cell-depleted T cells, or T cells were the source of the cDNA or gDNA that made up the material.

Participants reported their clinical history, and cohort assignment relied on those reports. As originally analysed: How many nucleated cells were present was estimated from reference gene primer amplification. Only in-frame clones appear in the TCRdb table, and some are missing; sequencing was by immunoSEQ multiplex PCR. That table is the source of V, J and clone size, and D and trimming were worked out from the DNA. The repertoire holds approximately 250,000 clones, with 80% to 90% as singletons. The CDR3 extends over 15 amino acids. CDR1 is SGHAT and CDR2 is FQNNGV in the germline V gene. Trimming took off 2 bases at V and 3 bases at J, with 11 bases between the two ends.

The sequence derives from a man younger than 40 with acute COVID-19. This chain connects TRBV11-2 to TRBJ2-1, with D hard to call. The source material was PBMCs or T cells enriched from blood (not recorded which). The CDR3 nucleotides are TGTGCCAGCAGCTTAAAAGCCTCCTTCTACAATGAGCAGTTCTTC. The encoded protein is CASSLKASFYNEQFF.